These 29 T cell receptor beta chains came from one sample sequenced in a study of cytomegalovirus exposure and HLA in healthy donors. 13 Jbeta primers and 60 Vbeta primers were used for the PCR. This table comes from immunoSEQ multiplex PCR, and its TCRdb copy is limited to in-frame clones, with some not included. This sample has approximately 170,000 clones, with 60% to 80% found just once. The sample consisted of PBMCs. The receptor set was obtained from a male donor in good health and CMV-seronegative.

The genes are TRBV7-3 and TRBJ2-3; TRBD2 aligns across 8 bases. CDR1 is SGHTA, CDR2 FQGTGA, per germline. J was trimmed by 2 bases and V by 5 bases; bases with no gene match: 9. This CDR3 is built from 16 residues. Here the CDR3 reads CASSPHERGITDTQYF. The CDR3 nucleotides read TGTGCCAGCAGCCCCCATGAGCGGGGGATCACAGATACGCAGTATTTT.

The chain couples TRBV9 to TRBJ2-7; TRBD1 matches 9 bases. With V trimmed by 7 bases and J by 4 bases, 9 bases remained unmatched. CDR1 is SGDLS, CDR2 YYNGEE, per germline. This CDR3 is built from 14 residues. CDR3 region: CASGQGQGNYEQYF. CDR3 coding DNA: TGTGCCAGCGGACAGGGACAGGGCAATTACGAGCAGTACTTC.

The chain links TRBV5-1 to TRBJ1-3; D gene uncertain. Trimming shortened V by 0 bases and J by 3 bases, and 7 bases separated the two germline ends. Germline V CDR1 and CDR2: SGHRS, YFSETQ. This CDR3 has 14 residues. This CDR3 is CASSLDSIGNTIYF. For the CDR3, the DNA is TGCGCCAGCAGCTTGGACAGCATTGGAAACACCATATATTTT.

The chain is built from TRBV2 and TRBJ2-5; D possibly corresponds to TRBD2 (6 bases). The CDR3 runs 13 residues. From germline, CDR1 is SNHLY and CDR2 FYNNEI. The V end lost 6 bases, the J end lost 0 bases, and 8 bases lay between the germline ends. The CDR3 loop reads CASRRDYQETQYF. Here the CDR3 DNA reads TGTGCCAGCAGGAGGGACTACCAAGAGACCCAGTACTTC.

The V call is TRBV27, the J call TRBJ2-1, with 15 nucleotides matching TRBD2. The CDR3 length is 16 residues. Germline lookup yields CDR1 MNHEY and CDR2 SMNVEV (reference sequence). V gave up 5 bases and J gave up 7 bases; unmatched junction bases: 6. This CDR3 reads CASSIGLAGGLNEQFF. Written as DNA, the CDR3 is TGTGCCAGCAGTATTGGACTAGCGGGAGGGTTGAATGAGCAGTTCTTC.

In the case of this clone: Other DNA sequences of this sample code for an identical CDR3. The V call is TRBV18, the J call TRBJ1-5, with TRBD1 matching 7 bases. The CDR3 is 13 amino acids. Germline CDR1 reads KGHSH; CDR2 reads LQKENI. The V gene end was trimmed by 3 bases and the J gene end by 5 bases; junction bases not matched to a gene: 1. CDR3 sequence (DNA): TGTGCCAGCTCACCTGACAGGGATCAGCCCCAGCATTTT. The encoded protein is CASSPDRDQPQHF.

The rearrangement links TRBV14 to TRBJ1-3; D not resolved. The V end was cut by 3 bases, the J end by 0 bases, with 9 bases between. The CDR3 runs to 15 residues. Germline CDR1 is SGHDN and CDR2 is FVKESK. The DNA for the CDR3 is TGTGCCAGCAGCCAGCAGGCTCACTCTGGAAACACCATATATTTT. Translated: CASSQQAHSGNTIYF. The whole variable domain, filled in from reference TRBV14 and TRBJ1-3, reads EAGVTQFPSHSVIEKGQTVTLRCDPISGHDNLYWYRRVMGKEIKFLLHFVKESKQDESGMPNNRFLAERTGGTYSTLKVQPAELEDSGVYFCASSQQAHSGNTIYFGEGSWLTVV.

The V and J genes are TRBV11-3 and TRBJ2-7, with D perhaps TRBD1 (6 bases). V lost 2 bases and J lost 4, with 9 bases in between. The CDR3 covers 13 residues. Germline V gene lookup returns CDR1 SGHNT and CDR2 YENEEA. In DNA, the CDR3 is TGTGCCAGCAGCTTAACTCAGGGGTACGAGCAGTACTTC. Protein product: CASSLTQGYEQYF.

V and J are TRBV19 and TRBJ2-4; perhaps TRBD2 as D (7 bases). The V end was cut by 7 bases, the J end by 6 bases, with 16 bases between. CDR1 is LNHDA and CDR2 is SQIVND in the germline V gene (reference sequence). The CDR3 length is 14 residues. CDR3 region: CASTRGADTNIQYF. The CDR3 bases are TGTGCCAGTACCCGGGGGGCGGACACAAACATTCAGTACTTC.

The rearrangement joins TRBV7-6 to TRBJ2-1; D call uncertain. Germline lookup yields CDR1 SGHVS and CDR2 FNYEAQ. The V gene lost 5 bases and the J gene lost 8 bases, with 13 bases spanning the gap. The CDR3 has 13 amino acids. CDR3 coding DNA: TGTGCCAGCAGCGACCCCCCAGGCCATGAGCAGTTCTTC. Translated: CASSDPPGHEQFF.

J is TRBJ2-1 and V is TRBV13; weak D call: TRBD2 (7 bases). Germline CDR1 reads PRHDT; CDR2 reads FYEKMQ (reference sequence). This CDR3 is built from 13 residues. V lost 2 bases and J 9 bases, leaving 11 bases between the germline ends. The CDR3: CASSLRGAGEQFF. CDR3 bases: TGTGCCAGCAGCTTACGGGGGGCCGGTGAGCAGTTCTTC.

The V and J genes are TRBV6-1 and TRBJ1-5; D is ambiguous. CDR1 MNHNS and CDR2 SASEGT come from the germline V gene. The CDR3 has 14 amino acids. Trimming removed 7 bases at V and 3 bases at J, with 13 bases between. DNA of the CDR3: TGTGCCAGCACTCCAGTAATCAACAATCAGCCCCAGCATTTT. It codes for CASTPVINNQPQHF.

CDR3 bases: TGTGCCAGCAGTTACCAAGGGACTTTAGGGCAGTTCTTC. This encodes CASSYQGTLGQFF. V is TRBV6-5 and J is TRBJ2-1, with D perhaps TRBD2 (6 bases). The CDR3 runs 13 residues. Trimming removed 2 bases from V and 12 bases from J, with 14 bases in between. Germline V gene lookup returns CDR1 MNHEY and CDR2 SVGAGI.

The chain employs TRBV5-1 and TRBJ2-1; 10 bases map to TRBD2. This CDR3 contains 17 residues. J gave up 5 bases and V 2 bases, and 10 bases lay outside the gene matches. Germline CDR1 and CDR2: SGHRS and YFSETQ. CDR3 bases: TGCGCCAGCAGCTTCGGCGCGGGACTAGCGCGCGACAATGAGCAGTTCTTC. It is translated as CASSFGAGLARDNEQFF.

V and J are TRBV4-1 and TRBJ1-3, with D uncertain. Germline V gene sequence: CDR1 MGHRA, CDR2 YSYEKL. The CDR3 consists of 16 residues. Trimming cost V 4 bases and J 0 bases, with 13 bases left between them. The CDR3 sequence: CASSRPDRSSGNTIYF. DNA for the CDR3: TGCGCCAGCAGCCGCCCCGACCGGAGCTCTGGAAACACCATATATTTT.

The CDR3 sequence is CASSVASGSLYNEQFF. The CDR3 nucleotides are TGTGCCAGCAGCGTAGCCAGCGGGAGCCTTTACAATGAGCAGTTCTTC. V usage is TRBV9 and J usage is TRBJ2-1, with TRBD2 matching 8 bases. J lost 4 bases, V lost 0 bases, and 6 bases had no gene match. There are 16 residues in the CDR3. Germline values: CDR1 SGDLS, CDR2 YYNGEE.

The chain is built from TRBV7-2 and TRBJ1-1, with a possible D match to TRBD1 (6 bases). Between the trimmed V and J ends, which lost 3 bases and 7 bases, there was a span of 12 bases. The CDR3 runs 13 residues. Germline CDR1 SGHTA, CDR2 FQGNSA. The CDR3 reads CASSFTGRGEAFF. CDR3 DNA sequence: TGTGCCAGCAGCTTTACAGGGAGGGGTGAAGCTTTCTTT. The full variable domain, rest sourced from reference TRBV7-2 and TRBJ1-1, is GAGVSQSPSNKVTEKGKDVELRCDPISGHTALYWYRQSLGQGLEFLIYFQGNSAPDKSGLPSDRFSAERTGGSVSTLTIQRTQQEDSAVYLCASSFTGRGEAFFGQGTRLTVV.

The chain couples TRBV5-1 to TRBJ1-2; D remains ambiguous. The length of the CDR3 is 14 residues. Looked up from germline, CDR1 is SGHRS and CDR2 is YFSETQ. V gave up 0 bases and J gave up 4 bases, with 10 bases separating them. CDR3 sequence reads: CASSLGGGIYGYTF. DNA for the CDR3: TGCGCCAGCAGCTTGGGAGGCGGAATCTATGGCTACACCTTC.

The chain is built from TRBV2 and TRBJ1-2, with 9 positions matching TRBD1. The CDR3 totals 15 residues. J gave up 3 bases and V 6 bases, and 8 bases lay outside the gene matches. Germline V gene data show CDR1 as SNHLY and CDR2 as FYNNEI. Written as DNA, the CDR3 is TGTGCCAGCAGGGCCCGGGACAGGGCTTACTATGGCTACACCTTC. Translating gives CASRARDRAYYGYTF.

This clone was detected a few times. V usage is TRBV5-1 and J usage is TRBJ1-4, with D maybe TRBD1 (6 bases). This CDR3 region has 14 residues. V dropped 3 bases and J dropped 4 bases, with 10 bases sitting between them. The germline gives CDR1 SGHRS, CDR2 YFSETQ. The CDR3: CASSSDSFNEKLFF. CDR3 bases: TGCGCCAGCAGCTCGGACAGTTTTAATGAAAAACTGTTTTTT.

CDR3 in DNA: TGTGCCAGCAGGGGACAGCCCTCCTACGAGCAGTACTTC. Its translation: CASRGQPSYEQYF. This chain connects TRBV28 to TRBJ2-7; 7 bases match TRBD1. This CDR3 is 13 amino acids long. CDR1 is MDHEN and CDR2 is SYDVKM in the germline V gene. V lost 6 bases and J lost 0; bases outside the gene matches: 2.

The chain recombines TRBV5-6 with TRBJ2-7; TRBD2 aligns across 8 bases. This CDR3 comprises 14 residues. Losses at the gene ends were 6 bases for V and 4 bases for J; bases not matched to a gene: 9. Germline loops: CDR1 SGHDT, CDR2 YYEEEE. The CDR3 reads CASTREGPSYEQYF. DNA for the CDR3: TGTGCCAGCACTCGGGAGGGCCCTTCTTACGAGCAGTACTTC.

The V gene is TRBV7-8, the J gene TRBJ2-1; 7 nucleotides agree with TRBD1. Germline CDR1 and CDR2: SGHVS and FQNEAQ. The CDR3 has 14 residues. Trimming cost V 4 bases and J 4 bases; bases outside gene matches: 4. CDR3 in amino acids: CASSYPGQYNEQFF. The CDR3 nucleotides read TGTGCCAGCAGCTACCCGGGACAGTACAATGAGCAGTTCTTC.

This rearrangement joins TRBV2 to TRBJ1-5; D possibly corresponds to TRBD1 (5 bases). V lost 6 bases, J lost 7 bases, and 16 bases lay in between. The CDR3 totals 14 residues. The germline V gene has CDR1 SNHLY and CDR2 FYNNEI. The DNA for the CDR3 is TGTGCCAGCAGCAAACAGGAAGGGCTCCAGCCCCAGCATTTT. Protein sequence: CASSKQEGLQPQHF.

The genes are TRBV5-1 and TRBJ2-5; 10 nucleotides line up with TRBD1. CDR1 is SGHRS, CDR2 YFSETQ, per germline. Trimming at V came to 3 bases and at J to 2 bases, leaving 4 bases not matched to a gene. This CDR3 has 15 residues. DNA of the CDR3: TGCGCCAGCAGCTCGACAGGGGGCTCTCAAGAGACCCAGTACTTC. This sequence encodes CASSSTGGSQETQYF.

Only one count was recorded for this clone. This rearrangement joins TRBV6-5 to TRBJ2-2; D not certain. The V end lost 2 bases, the J end lost 5 bases, and 9 bases lay between the germline ends. The V gene's germline CDR1 is MNHEY and CDR2 SVGAGI. There are 14 residues in the CDR3. CDR3 residues: CASSYTTVTGELFF. The CDR3 DNA reads as TGTGCCAGCAGTTACACAACCGTGACCGGGGAGCTGTTTTTT.

This clone was detected a few times. The chain is built from TRBV6-1 and TRBJ2-3; D might be TRBD1 (5 bases). The CDR3 sequence is 14 residues long. Trimming took off 2 bases at V and 4 bases at J, with 10 bases between the two ends. Germline CDR1 and CDR2: MNHNS and SASEGT. CDR3 nucleotide sequence: TGTGCCAGCAGTGAACCAGGGCTCGCAGATACGCAGTATTTT. Translated, it gives CASSEPGLADTQYF.

This chain links TRBV5-1 with TRBJ1-1; unclear D gene. V was pared by 2 bases and J by 0 bases, with 8 bases between. The CDR3 extends over 14 amino acids. The germline CDR1 and CDR2 sequences are SGHRS and YFSETQ. This CDR3 reads CASSFSEVNTEAFF. In DNA form, the CDR3 reads TGCGCCAGCAGCTTTAGCGAAGTGAACACTGAAGCTTTCTTT. The full variable domain, its missing parts supplied by reference TRBV5-1 and TRBJ1-1, is KAGVTQTPRYLIKTRGQQVTLSCSPISGHRSVSWYQQTPGQGLQFLFEYFSETQRNKGNFPGRFSGRQFSNSRSEMNVSTLELGDSALYLCASSFSEVNTEAFFGQGTRLTVV.

The rearrangement uses TRBV28 and TRBJ1-4; no definite D call. The CDR3 totals 11 residues. Trimming cost V 6 bases and J 5 bases, with 4 bases left between them. Germline V gene lookup returns CDR1 MDHEN and CDR2 SYDVKM. In DNA form, the CDR3 reads TGTGCCAGCAGGGAGAATGAAAAACTGTTTTTT. It yields the protein CASRENEKLFF.